Below are 21 T cell receptor beta chains sequenced from a single sample in a study of neurological immune-mediated disorders. TCRdb re-derived calls from the 5' RACE reads in MiXCR, one entry per CDR3 protein. The sample carries tens of thousands of distinct CDR3 sequences, roughly 13% recorded once. Sequencing was done on a sample of PBMCs. These receptors were taken from a female donor in good health.

In this sample, this clonotype turned up many times. This chain links TRBV20-1 with TRBJ1-1; no reliable D call. The CDR3 spans 12 residues. Germline V gives CDR1 DFQATT, CDR2 SNEGSKA (reference sequence). V lost 3 bases and J lost 8, with 13 bases in between. The CDR3, as DNA: TGCAGTGCTAGTGCTGGGGAGCGAGAAGCTTTCTTT. It translates to CSASAGEREAFF.

This sequence joins TRBV7-3 and TRBJ2-7; possible D gene TRBD2, 6 bases. From germline, CDR1 is SGHTA and CDR2 FQGTGA. V was shortened by 5 bases and J by 2 bases, with 10 bases between the two germline ends. This CDR3 is 13 amino acids long. The CDR3 protein is CASSIGTAYEQYF. The CDR3 DNA follows: TGTGCCAGCAGCATAGGGACTGCCTACGAGCAGTACTTC.

This clonotype was seen at least ten times. V is TRBV20-1 and J is TRBJ1-5; D unclear. V was clipped by 5 bases and J by 3 bases, with 11 bases between them. CDR3 size: 13 residues. Germline V lookup: CDR1 DFQATT, CDR2 SNEGSKA (reference sequence). The CDR3: CSAPTGSNQPQHF. In DNA, the CDR3 is TGCAGTGCTCCGACGGGCTCCAATCAGCCCCAGCATTTT.

This clonotype occurred many times. The chain joins TRBV7-8 to TRBJ1-3, with 9 bases lining up with TRBD1. Germline trimming cut 5 bases from V and 1 base from J; bases unmatched to any gene: 12. This CDR3 has 18 residues. The germline CDR1 and CDR2 sequences are SGHVS and FQNEAQ. CDR3 DNA sequence: TGTGCCAGCAGCCCGGGACAGGGTTGGGGTTTTTCTGGAAACACCATATATTTT. Protein product: CASSPGQGWGFSGNTIYF.

This clonotype was counted ten times or more. The V and J genes are TRBV20-1 and TRBJ2-3; TRBD2 matches at 8 bases. Germline CDR1 is DFQATT and CDR2 is SNEGSKA (reference sequence). This CDR3 is built from 14 residues. V lost 5 bases and J lost 3; bases outside the gene matches: 7. CDR3 sequence reads: CSAFPGTRTDTQYF. The CDR3, as DNA: TGCAGTGCTTTCCCCGGGACTAGAACAGATACGCAGTATTTT.

This clonotype showed up many times. The chain couples TRBV29-1 to TRBJ2-3; D uncertain. This CDR3 comprises 14 residues. V was clipped by 0 bases and J by 0 bases, with 7 bases between them. Germline V gene lookup returns CDR1 SQVTM and CDR2 ANQGSEA. The chain's CDR3 is CSVEDPLSTDTQYF. Written as DNA, the CDR3 is TGCAGCGTTGAAGATCCCCTGAGCACAGATACGCAGTATTTT.

As for this clonotype: The junction differs from germline at one of its ends, possibly a read error. The V and J genes are TRBV27 and TRBJ1-5, with D uncertain. Germline CDR1 is MNHEY and CDR2 is SMNVEV (reference sequence). The CDR3 spans 15 residues. The CDR3: CASSVSKQPNRPQHF. CDR3 in DNA: TGTGCCAGCAGTGTATCGAAGCAGCCCAATCGGCCCCAGCATTTT.

This clonotype has ten or more counts. This chain uses TRBV5-6 with TRBJ2-7; either TRBD1 or TRBD2 may fit D (5 bases each). The germline V gene encodes CDR1 SGHDT and CDR2 YYEEEE. Trimming shortened V by 1 base and J by 2 bases, and 10 bases separated the two germline ends. The CDR3 extends over 14 amino acids. The CDR3 spells CASSLWGTPYEQYF. Written as DNA, the CDR3 is TGTGCCAGCAGCTTGTGGGGGACCCCCTACGAGCAGTACTTC. The variable domain in full, with the rest retrieved from reference TRBV5-6 and TRBJ2-7, is DAGVTQSPTHLIKTRGQQVTLRCSPKSGHDTVSWYQQALGQGPQFIFQYYEEEERQRGNFPDRFSGHQFPNYSSELNVNALLLGDSALYLCASSLWGTPYEQYFGPGTRLTVT.

This clonotype occurred many times. The chain uses TRBV7-9 and TRBJ1-1, with D possibly being TRBD1 (5 bases). Germline V CDR1 and CDR2: SEHNR, FQNEAQ (reference sequence). The CDR3 is 12 amino acids. The germline V and J ends were trimmed by 4 bases and 6 bases, with 9 bases remaining between them. The DNA of the CDR3 is TGTGCCAGCAGCTCCCAGGGCCCTGAAGCTTTCTTT. The encoded protein is CASSSQGPEAFF.

The sample holds many counts of this clonotype. The CDR3 loop reads CASSWGTSGTTDTQYF. The CDR3 DNA sequence: TGTGCCAGCAGCTGGGGGACTAGCGGGACCACAGATACGCAGTATTTT. This rearrangement joins TRBV5-6 to TRBJ2-3; 13 bases match TRBD2. Germline V CDR1 and CDR2: SGHDT, YYEEEE. The CDR3 is 16 amino acids. J lost 2 bases, V lost 3 bases, and 3 bases had no gene match.

This clonotype occurred many times. The V call is TRBV4-2, the J call TRBJ2-3, with 7 bases that match TRBD2. The trim removed 1 base at V and 4 bases at J, leaving 8 bases unmatched. The CDR3 covers 16 residues. CDR1 LGHNA and CDR2 YNFKEQ come from the germline V gene. The CDR3 region is CASSQARTSGPDTQYF. Written as DNA, the CDR3 is TGTGCCAGCAGCCAAGCGAGGACTAGTGGACCAGATACGCAGTATTTT.

In its sample, this clonotype was seen many times. The chain uses TRBV7-6 and TRBJ1-6; D possibly corresponds to TRBD1 (6 bases). The CDR3 consists of 19 residues. V shed 2 bases and J shed 0 bases, with 17 bases lying between them. Germline V lookup: CDR1 SGHVS, CDR2 FNYEAQ. The chain's CDR3 is CASSLYRQDSGSYNSPLHF. In DNA, the CDR3 is TGTGCCAGCAGCTTATATCGACAGGATTCGGGCTCCTATAATTCACCCCTCCACTTT.

This clonotype was counted ten times or more. The J gene is TRBJ2-7, the V gene TRBV19; D call uncertain. Trimming pared 6 bases from V and 0 bases from J, leaving 15 bases between. Germline loops: CDR1 LNHDA, CDR2 SQIVND (reference sequence). This CDR3 has 15 amino acids. The CDR3, as DNA: TGTGCCAGTAGCGTCCGAGAAGTGGGCTCCTACGAGCAGTACTTC. It encodes CASSVREVGSYEQYF.

In this sample, this clonotype turned up many times. The V gene is TRBV11-2, the J gene TRBJ2-7; the D is unclear. The CDR3 spans 17 residues. V gave up 0 bases and J gave up 0 bases, with 15 bases separating them. Germline assignment: CDR1 SGHAT and CDR2 FQNNGV. The CDR3 protein is CASSLDTVQWISYEQYF. The CDR3, as DNA: TGTGCCAGCAGCTTAGATACGGTGCAGTGGATCTCCTACGAGCAGTACTTC. The full variable domain, with the rest looked up from reference TRBV11-2 and TRBJ2-7, is EAGVAQSPRYKIIEKRQSVAFWCNPISGHATLYWYQQILGQGPKLLIQFQNNGVVDDSQLPKDRFSAERLKGVDSTLKIQPAKLEDSAVYLCASSLDTVQWISYEQYFGPGTRLTVT.

Turning to this clonotype: A read error may account for a junction end that differs from germline. The V call is TRBV5-6, the J call TRBJ1-2; the match to TRBD1 covers 7 bases. The germline V gene encodes CDR1 SGHDT and CDR2 YYEEEE. There are 16 residues in the CDR3. CDR3 DNA sequence: TGTGCCAGTAGCTTCGGGATAGGGGGCGCCGTAGATGGCTACACCTTC. Protein sequence: CASSFGIGGAVDGYTF.

This clonotype has a count of ten or more. The gene calls are TRBV6-6 and TRBJ2-2; D may be TRBD2 (5 bases). Germline CDR1 is MNHNY and CDR2 is SVGAGI (reference sequence). V gave up 0 bases and J gave up 3 bases, with 5 bases separating them. The CDR3 is made up of 14 amino acids. The CDR3, as DNA: TGTGCCAGCAGTTACTCGAGGGACACCGGGGAGCTGTTTTTT. This gives the protein CASSYSRDTGELFF.

This clonotype was observed at least ten times. The chain employs TRBV5-1 and TRBJ2-7, with TRBD2 matching over 7 bases. The CDR3 has 14 amino acids. CDR1 SGHRS and CDR2 YFSETQ come from the germline V gene. The J segment lost 7 bases and the V segment lost 4 bases, leaving 11 bases of the junction unmatched. CDR3 amino acids: CASSPPGGAREQYF. The CDR3 DNA is TGCGCCAGCAGCCCCCCGGGGGGAGCAAGGGAGCAGTACTTC.

This clonotype was picked up many times. This chain links TRBV2 with TRBJ2-2; maybe TRBD1 (6 bases). From germline, CDR1 is SNHLY and CDR2 FYNNEI. The CDR3 length is 15 residues. The germline V and J ends were trimmed by 6 bases and 5 bases, with 16 bases remaining between them. This CDR3 is CASRVQGEATGELFF. As DNA, the CDR3 is TGTGCCAGCAGAGTACAGGGAGAGGCTACCGGGGAGCTGTTTTTT.

This clonotype was detected many times. This chain joins TRBV6-5 and TRBJ2-1; 14 bases agree with TRBD2. CDR3 length: 19 amino acids. V was pared by 2 bases and J by 7 bases, with 13 bases of the junction left unmatched. Germline loops: CDR1 MNHEY, CDR2 SVGAGI. The CDR3 nucleotides read TGTGCCAGCAGTTACCCCGGGACTAGCGGGGGCGGGCTTCGTAATGAGCAGTTCTTC. Translation gives CASSYPGTSGGGLRNEQFF.

The sample holds many counts of this clonotype. The chain employs TRBV11-2 and TRBJ2-3, with TRBD2 identical over 11 bases. The CDR3 has 15 residues. The germline gives CDR1 SGHAT, CDR2 FQNNGV. The V segment lost 7 bases and the J segment 2 bases; nucleotides outside the gene matches: 5. The CDR3 loop is CASTFSGGDTDTQYF. In DNA, the CDR3 is TGTGCCAGCACCTTTAGCGGGGGGGACACAGATACGCAGTATTTT. Full variable domain (remainder filled in from reference TRBV11-2 and TRBJ2-3): EAGVAQSPRYKIIEKRQSVAFWCNPISGHATLYWYQQILGQGPKLLIQFQNNGVVDDSQLPKDRFSAERLKGVDSTLKIQPAKLEDSAVYLCASTFSGGDTDTQYFGPGTRLTVL.

This clonotype was counted ten times or more. The rearrangement links TRBV10-3 to TRBJ1-3; perhaps TRBD1 as D (6 bases). The germline CDR1 and CDR2 sequences are ENHRY and SYGVKD. Trimming took off 6 bases at V and 0 bases at J, with 12 bases between the two ends. CDR3 length: 15 residues. CDR3 sequence: CAIRADRSSGNTIYF. The CDR3 DNA reads TGTGCCATCAGGGCAGACAGGAGCTCTGGAAACACCATATATTTT.